This T cell receptor beta chain was documented in a study of metastatic and nonmetastatic thyroid tumors. Whole-study context: Repertoires from malignant and benign thyroid patients were compared across blood and tumor or nodule tissue.

All patients reached thyroid surgery having received no treatment beforehand. This clone was observed a few times. TCRdb reanalyzed the PCR reads via MiXCR. The profile shows around 22,000 clones, 36% of them singletons. The CDR3 has 13 residues. The germline V gene has CDR1 MRHNA and CDR2 SNTAGT. Trimming removed 11 bases from V and 3 bases from J, with 16 bases in between. The chain uses TRBV6-4 and TRBJ1-2; no firm D call. The specimen was blood. This receptor was taken from a male donor with papillary thyroid cancer or a benign thyroid nodule (not recorded which). Some clones in this sample may be carry-over from other donors' samples. Written as DNA, the CDR3 is TGTGCCGCCCGCCCCGGGAGCGACTATGGCTACACCTTC. It translates to CAARPGSDYGYTF.